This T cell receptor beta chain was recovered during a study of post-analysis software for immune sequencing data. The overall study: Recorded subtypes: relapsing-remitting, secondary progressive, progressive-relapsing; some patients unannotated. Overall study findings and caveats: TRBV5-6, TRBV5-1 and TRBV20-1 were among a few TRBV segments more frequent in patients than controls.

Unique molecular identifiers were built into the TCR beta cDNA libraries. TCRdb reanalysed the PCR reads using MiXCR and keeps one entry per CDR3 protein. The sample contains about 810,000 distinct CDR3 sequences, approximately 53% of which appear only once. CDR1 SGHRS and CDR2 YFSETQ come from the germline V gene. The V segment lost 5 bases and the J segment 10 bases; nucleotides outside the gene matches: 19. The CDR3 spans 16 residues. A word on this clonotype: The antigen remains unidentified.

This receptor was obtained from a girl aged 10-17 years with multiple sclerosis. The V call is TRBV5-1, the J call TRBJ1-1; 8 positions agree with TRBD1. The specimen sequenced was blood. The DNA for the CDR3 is TGCGCCAGCAGTTCCGGACAGGGACGGGGTTTGTCACCAGCTTTCTTT. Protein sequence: CASSSGQGRGLSPAFF.